This entry concerns a single T cell receptor beta chain. As yet, its antigen is unknown. This CDR3 region has 14 residues. CDR1 SGHDT and CDR2 YYEEEE come from the germline V gene. With 0 bases clipped from V and 8 bases from J, the junction kept 5 bases outside the gene matches. The data are from a study of cytomegalovirus exposure and HLA in healthy donors. Background on the study: When roughly 420 donors were genotyped, roughly 78% of them were found to fall in the Caucasian-associated ancestry cluster.

Points from the study as a whole: Analyzed later, association rates of TCRs varied across HLA loci, with DRB1 most and HLA-C fewest. TCR beta chain V- and J-gene trimming was linked, in a later analysis, to a missense variant in DCLRE1C. CMV serostatus was the only immune exposure information that was available.

The primer mix had 60 Vbeta and 13 Jbeta primers. The data were produced by immunoSEQ multiplex PCR, yet TCRdb's version contains in-frame clones alone and is incomplete. The sample yields some 100,000 clones, over 60% seen once. Sequencing was carried out using PBMCs. This receptor was identified in a middle-aged woman in good health and CMV-seropositive. The genes are TRBV5-6 and TRBJ2-1, with 7 nucleotides matching TRBD2. The CDR3 spells CASSLVGTNHEQFF. The CDR3 nucleotides read TGTGCCAGCAGCTTGGTCGGGACTAATCATGAGCAGTTCTTC.